This is a list of T cell receptor beta chains from one sample in a study of blood T cell repertoires in COVID-19. Repertoires were generated with immunoSEQ multiplex PCR, while TCRdb's copy carries only in-frame clones and drops some. The sample shows fewer than 200,000 clones, 82% of them seen only once. The source material was PBMCs or T cells enriched from blood (not recorded which). These receptors were obtained from a woman aged 55-75 years with acute COVID-19. Both conserved end residues are part of each CDR3. A D gene is named only where the DNA matches it firmly. Only part of the rows carry a size: once, few, many, or a class if the clone is expanded.

D | J | size | V | CDR3 | DNA
. | TRBJ1-1 | . | TRBV6-5 | CASRPPGLRTEAFF | TGTGCCAGCAGACCACCGGGACTGCGCACTGAAGCTTTCTTT
TRBD1 | TRBJ1-4 | . | TRBV7-8 | CASSFGQGRIYEKLFF | TGTGCCAGCAGCTTCGGACAGGGGAGGATTTATGAAAAACTGTTTTTT
. | TRBJ1-5 | few | TRBV7-2 | CASSLSGWTLHQPQHF | TGTGCCAGCAGCTTATCAGGGTGGACACTTCATCAGCCCCAGCATTTT
. | TRBJ1-1 | . | TRBV7-2 | CASSLGAEGWKAFF | TGTGCCAGCAGCTTAGGGGCCGAGGGTTGGAAAGCTTTCTTT
. | TRBJ2-7 | . | TRBV3-1/TRBV3-2 | CASSPAYEQYF | TGTGCCAGCAGCCCCGCCTACGAGCAGTACTTC
. | TRBJ1-2 | . | TRBV30 | CAWARTGTRGYTF | TGTGCCTGGGCACGTACGGGGACTCGTGGCTACACCTTC
. | TRBJ1-1 | few | TRBV18 | CASSPAETEAFF | TGTGCCAGCTCACCGGCGGAGACTGAAGCTTTCTTT
TRBD1 | TRBJ1-5 | . | TRBV3-1/TRBV3-2 | CATGTGPYQPQHF | TGTGCCACCGGGACAGGACCCTATCAGCCCCAGCATTTT
. | TRBJ2-3 | . | TRBV18 | CASSRSRSDTQYF | TGTGCCAGCTCTCGTTCCCGGTCAGATACGCAGTATTTT
. | TRBJ2-1 | once | TRBV10-3 | CAISEGGAEQFF | TGTGCCATCAGTGAGGGGGGGGCCGAGCAGTTCTTC
TRBD1 | TRBJ1-2 | . | TRBV28 | CASRGTGQSYGYTF | TGTGCCAGCAGGGGGACAGGGCAAAGCTATGGCTACACCTTC
TRBD2 | TRBJ2-1 | once | TRBV18 | CASSQASGSRAKDEQFF | TGTGCCAGCTCACAGGCTAGCGGGAGTCGGGCTAAGGATGAGCAGTTCTTC
TRBD2 | TRBJ2-3 | once | TRBV27 | CATTGASGRVDTQYF | TGTGCCACAACTGGGGCTAGCGGGAGGGTAGATACGCAGTATTTT
TRBD2 | TRBJ2-7 | . | TRBV4-3 | CASSQGDLGAGAGEQYF | TGCGCCAGCAGCCAAGGTGACCTTGGGGCGGGAGCGGGGGAGCAGTACTTC
. | TRBJ1-3 | . | TRBV6-1 | CASSELSTGSGNTIYF | TGTGCCAGCAGTGAACTTTCTACGGGCTCTGGAAACACCATATATTTT
. | TRBJ2-1 | . | TRBV5-4 | CASSRDSGGYNEQFF | TGTGCCAGCAGCCGAGATAGCGGAGGTTACAATGAGCAGTTCTTC
. | TRBJ2-2 | many | TRBV10-2 | CASRQGLTGELFF | TGCGCCAGCAGACAGGGTCTCACCGGGGAGCTGTTTTTT
TRBD1 | TRBJ1-2 | . | TRBV19 | CASSGTAVNGYTF | TGTGCCAGTAGCGGGACAGCCGTGAATGGCTACACCTTC
TRBD1 | TRBJ2-6 | . | TRBV5-1 | CASSPGTVGFSGANVLTF | TGCGCCAGCAGCCCGGGGACAGTAGGTTTCTCTGGGGCCAACGTCCTGACTTTC
TRBD2 | TRBJ2-2 | . | TRBV3-1/TRBV3-2 | CASSQGGLALWELFF | TGTGCCAGCAGCCAAGGAGGACTAGCTTTATGGGAGCTGTTTTTT
TRBD2 | TRBJ2-1 | . | TRBV4-2 | CASSATSGGAGIDEQFF | TGTGCCAGCAGCGCGACTAGCGGGGGGGCTGGAATCGATGAGCAGTTCTTC
. | TRBJ1-1 | . | TRBV29-1 | CSVRGMALDTEAFF | TGCAGCGTCCGGGGAATGGCCTTGGACACTGAAGCTTTCTTT
. | TRBJ1-2 | . | TRBV12-2 | CASRLGGGQGGGYTF | TGTGCAAGTCGCTTAGGCGGGGGTCAGGGAGGTGGCTACACCTTC
. | TRBJ1-3 | . | TRBV13 | CASSEGSGNTIYF | TGTGCCAGCAGTGAGGGCTCTGGAAACACCATATATTTT
. | TRBJ1-2 | . | TRBV18 | CASSRGESSYGYTF | TGTGCCAGCTCACGGGGGGAGAGCAGCTATGGCTACACCTTC
TRBD1 | TRBJ2-7 | . | TRBV6-2/TRBV6-3 | CASSFFWQGAREQYF | TGTGCCAGCAGTTTTTTCTGGCAGGGGGCGCGTGAGCAGTACTTC
. | TRBJ2-1 | . | TRBV29-1 | CSVEAGVENEQFF | TGCAGCGTTGAAGCGGGAGTAGAGAATGAGCAGTTCTTC
. | TRBJ2-1 | few | TRBV2 | CASTDGTLGDEQFF | TGTGCCAGCACAGACGGGACATTGGGCGATGAGCAGTTCTTC
TRBD2 | TRBJ2-3 | few | TRBV4-3 | CASSQTPGLGTTDTQYF | TGCGCCAGCAGCCAAACGCCGGGACTAGGCACCACAGATACGCAGTATTTT
TRBD1 | TRBJ2-2 | . | TRBV24-1 | CATRGRTGPTGELFF | TGTGCCACCAGAGGGAGGACAGGGCCCACCGGGGAGCTGTTTTTT
. | TRBJ1-2 | . | TRBV18 | CASSPGEDYGYTF | TGTGCCAGCTCACCCGGGGAGGACTATGGCTACACCTTC
. | TRBJ1-4 | . | TRBV5-1 | CASSLDQDEKLFF | TGCGCCAGCAGCTTGGACCAGGATGAAAAACTGTTTTTT
TRBD1 | TRBJ1-4 | . | TRBV4-3 | CASSQAGGTVNEKLFF | TGCGCCAGCAGCCAAGCTGGCGGGACAGTTAATGAAAAACTGTTTTTT
TRBD2 | TRBJ2-2 | . | TRBV24-1 | CATSDPTSGSDTGELFF | TGTGCCACCAGTGATCCGACTAGCGGGAGTGACACCGGGGAGCTGTTTTTT
TRBD1 | TRBJ1-1 | . | TRBV29-1 | CSVEGTANTEAFF | TGCAGCGTCGAAGGGACAGCGAACACTGAAGCTTTCTTT
TRBD1 | TRBJ1-2 | once | TRBV6-5 | CATVVPGQGSLGYTF | TGTGCCACAGTTGTTCCGGGACAGGGGTCCCTTGGCTACACCTTC
. | TRBJ2-2 | . | TRBV19 | CASTRGAPSGELFF | TGTGCCAGTACTAGGGGCGCCCCGTCCGGGGAGCTGTTTTTT
TRBD2 | TRBJ2-2 | . | TRBV19 | CASSHHPTSGRTGELFF | TGTGCCAGTAGTCACCACCCGACTAGCGGGAGAACCGGGGAGCTGTTTTTT
. | TRBJ1-4 | . | TRBV12-3/TRBV12-4 | CASSLGHNEKLFF | TGTGCCAGCAGTTTGGGGCATAATGAAAAACTGTTTTTT
. | TRBJ2-5 | . | TRBV7-9 | CASSPRGETQYF | TGTGCCAGCAGCCCCCGGGGAGAGACCCAGTACTTC
. | TRBJ1-1 | . | TRBV28 | CASSLGSVGVAFF | TGTGCCAGCAGTTTAGGCTCGGTGGGAGTTGCTTTCTTT
TRBD1 | TRBJ1-4 | . | TRBV27 | CASSSDREGEKLFF | TGTGCCAGCAGCTCGGACAGGGAAGGAGAAAAACTGTTTTTT